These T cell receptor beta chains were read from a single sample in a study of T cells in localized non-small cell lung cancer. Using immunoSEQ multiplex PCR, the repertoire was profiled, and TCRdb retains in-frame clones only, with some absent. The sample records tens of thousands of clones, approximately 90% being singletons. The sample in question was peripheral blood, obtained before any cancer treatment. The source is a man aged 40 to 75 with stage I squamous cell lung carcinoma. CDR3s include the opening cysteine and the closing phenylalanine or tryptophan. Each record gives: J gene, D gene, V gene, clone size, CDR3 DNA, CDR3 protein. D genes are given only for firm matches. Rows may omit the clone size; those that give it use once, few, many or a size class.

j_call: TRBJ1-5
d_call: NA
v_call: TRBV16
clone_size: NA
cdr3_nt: TGTGCCAGCACTGGGACGGGACCGGGCCCCAATCAGCCCCAGCATTTT
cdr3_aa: CASTGTGPGPNQPQHF

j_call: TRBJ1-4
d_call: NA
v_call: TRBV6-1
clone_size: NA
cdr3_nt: TGTGCCAGTCATAGTGAAAAACTGTTTTTT
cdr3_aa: CASHSEKLFF

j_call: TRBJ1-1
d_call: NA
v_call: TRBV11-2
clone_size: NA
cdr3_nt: TGTGCCAGCAGCCTCCAAGCAGGGGAAAATACTGAAGCTTTCTTT
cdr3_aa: CASSLQAGENTEAFF

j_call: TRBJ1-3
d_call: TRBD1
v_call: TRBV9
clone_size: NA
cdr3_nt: TGTGCCAGCAGCCCAGGGACAGCCTCTGGAAACACCATATATTTT
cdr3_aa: CASSPGTASGNTIYF

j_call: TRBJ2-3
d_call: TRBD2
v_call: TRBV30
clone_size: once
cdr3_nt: TGTGCCTGGAGCCGCGCAGGAGCGGGGAGCACAGATACGCAGTATTTT
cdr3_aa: CAWSRAGAGSTDTQYF

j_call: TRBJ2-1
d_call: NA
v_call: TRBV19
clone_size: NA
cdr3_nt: TGTGCCAGTAGTACCCTTTCCGGGACCCGTCTTATCGATGAGCAGTTCTTC
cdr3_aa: CASSTLSGTRLIDEQFF

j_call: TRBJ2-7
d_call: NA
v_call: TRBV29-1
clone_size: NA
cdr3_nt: TGCAGCGTTGGGCTGAATACCTACGAGCAGTACTTC
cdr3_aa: CSVGLNTYEQYF

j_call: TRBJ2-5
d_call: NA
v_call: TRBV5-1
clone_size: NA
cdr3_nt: TGCGCCAGCAGCGACTTACAGCAGCAAGAGACCCAGTACTTC
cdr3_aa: CASSDLQQQETQYF

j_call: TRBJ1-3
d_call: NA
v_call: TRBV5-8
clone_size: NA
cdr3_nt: TGTGCCAGCAGCTTGGAAGGGGGACCTGGAAACACCATATATTTT
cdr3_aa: CASSLEGGPGNTIYF

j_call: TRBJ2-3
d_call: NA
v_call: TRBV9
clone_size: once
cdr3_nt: TGTGCCAGCAGCGTAGCCCCAACGACCTATGGGGCCTTTAGCACAGATACGCAGTATTTT
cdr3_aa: CASSVAPTTYGAFSTDTQYF

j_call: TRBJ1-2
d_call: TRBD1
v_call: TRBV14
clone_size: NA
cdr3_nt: TGTGCCAGCAGCCACCCCGGGACAGGGAGAATGGATGGCTACACCTTC
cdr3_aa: CASSHPGTGRMDGYTF

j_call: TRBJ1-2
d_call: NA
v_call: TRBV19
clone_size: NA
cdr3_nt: TGTGCCAGTAGTCCTAATGGAGCAGACGGCGACTATGGCTACACCTTC
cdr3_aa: CASSPNGADGDYGYTF

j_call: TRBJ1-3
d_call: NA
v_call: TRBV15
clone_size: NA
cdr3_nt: TGTGCCACCAGCAGAGATCGTGGGCCAGGAAACACCATATATTTT
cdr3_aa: CATSRDRGPGNTIYF

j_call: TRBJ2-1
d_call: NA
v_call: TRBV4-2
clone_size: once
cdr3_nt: TGTGCCAGCAGTAGTACGGGGAATGAGCAGTTCTTC
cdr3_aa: CASSSTGNEQFF

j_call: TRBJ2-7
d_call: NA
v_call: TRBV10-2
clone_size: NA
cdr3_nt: TGCGCCAGCAGGATCCAGGGGAGCTACGAGCAGTACTTC
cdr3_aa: CASRIQGSYEQYF

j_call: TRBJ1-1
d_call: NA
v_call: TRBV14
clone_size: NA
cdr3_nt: TGTGCCAGCAGCCAGTGGGACACTGAAGCTTTCTTT
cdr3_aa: CASSQWDTEAFF

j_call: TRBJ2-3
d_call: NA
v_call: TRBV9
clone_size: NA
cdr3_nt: TGTGCCAGCACCGAGTGGGGGGGCTTGGCAGATACGCAGTATTTT
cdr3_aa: CASTEWGGLADTQYF

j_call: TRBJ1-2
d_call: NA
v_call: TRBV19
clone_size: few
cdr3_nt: TGTGCCAGTAGTATGTGGGGGGCGGACGGCTACACCTTC
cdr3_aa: CASSMWGADGYTF